The sequence of this T cell receptor beta chain was determined in a study of T cells in Graves' hyperthyroidism and ophthalmopathy. Authors of the study amplified TCR beta CDR3 regions from RNA transcripts. An initial round of RT-PCR targeting the TCR CDR3 relied on the HTBI primer set. TCRdb ran MiXCR on the multiplex PCR reads and lists one entry per CDR3 protein. The sample records around 400,000 distinct CDR3 sequences, about 12% being singletons. The sample holds many counts of this clonotype. In germline, CDR1 is SGHTA, CDR2 FQGNSA. CDR3 length: 16 residues. V lost 1 base to trimming and J lost 4 bases, with 17 bases between them.

This TCR was sampled from a young woman with Graves' hyperthyroidism. V is TRBV7-2 and J is TRBJ2-7, with a weak D call TRBD2 (6 bases). Material for sequencing was blood. The CDR3 reads CASSLDLGGTIYEQYF. The CDR3 DNA reads TGTGCCAGCAGCTTAGATTTAGGCGGGACGATTTACGAGCAGTACTTC.